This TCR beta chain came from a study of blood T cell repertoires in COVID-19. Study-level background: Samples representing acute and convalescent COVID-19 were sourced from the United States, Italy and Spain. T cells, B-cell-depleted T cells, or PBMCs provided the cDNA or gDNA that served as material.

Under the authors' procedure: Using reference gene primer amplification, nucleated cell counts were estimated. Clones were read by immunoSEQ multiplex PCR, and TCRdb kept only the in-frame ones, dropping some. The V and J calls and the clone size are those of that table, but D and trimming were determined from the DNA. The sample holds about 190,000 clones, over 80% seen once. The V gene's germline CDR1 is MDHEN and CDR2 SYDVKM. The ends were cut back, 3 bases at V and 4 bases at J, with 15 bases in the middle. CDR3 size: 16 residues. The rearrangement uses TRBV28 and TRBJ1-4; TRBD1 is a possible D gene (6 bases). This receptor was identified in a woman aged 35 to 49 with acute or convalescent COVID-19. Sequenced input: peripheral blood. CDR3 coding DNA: TGTGCCAGCAGTTTGCGTAGGGGGGGAGGTAATGAAAAACTGTTTTTT. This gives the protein CASSLRRGGGNEKLFF.